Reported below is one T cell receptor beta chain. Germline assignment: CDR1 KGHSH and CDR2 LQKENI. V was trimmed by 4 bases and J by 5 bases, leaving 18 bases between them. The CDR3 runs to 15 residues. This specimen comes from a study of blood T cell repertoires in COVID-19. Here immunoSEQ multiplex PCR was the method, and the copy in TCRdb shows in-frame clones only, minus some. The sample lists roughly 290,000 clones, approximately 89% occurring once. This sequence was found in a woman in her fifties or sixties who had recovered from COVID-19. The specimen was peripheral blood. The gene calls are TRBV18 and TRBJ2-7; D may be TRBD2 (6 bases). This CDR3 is CASSQRGTGGHEQYF. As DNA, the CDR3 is TGTGCCAGCTCACAACGGGGCACCGGGGGTCACGAGCAGTACTTC.